This TCR beta chain was profiled in a study of response to subunit inactivated influenza vaccine. Study-wide results and limits: Seasonal influenza vaccination, on each occasion, was suggested by the authors to recruit few new T cells.

The germline V gene encodes CDR1 SGHTA and CDR2 FQGNSA. The CDR3 runs 14 residues. The V and J ends lost 1 base and 5 bases respectively, with 11 bases between them. TCRdb re-called the RT-PCR reads with MiXCR, one entry per CDR3 protein. Here the sample spans 160,000 or so distinct CDR3 sequences, 11% being singletons. At least ten counts were recorded for this clonotype. Its cognate antigen is unknown. The material was non-naive T cells sorted from PBMCs, obtained about 40 days after vaccination. The TCR comes from a man aged 45-65 years who received an inactivated influenza vaccine. The rearrangement uses TRBV7-2 and TRBJ1-1, with unresolved D. CDR3 sequence: CASSLVRGTTEAFF. DNA of the CDR3: TGTGCCAGCAGCTTAGTGCGGGGAACAACTGAAGCTTTCTTT.